The rows below give T cell receptor beta chains drawn from one sample of a study of shared clonotypes between healthy human individuals. Measured with immunoSEQ multiplex PCR; TCRdb has only the in-frame clones, and not every one. The sample holds a few million clones, less than 95% seen once. Material for sequencing was naive CD4+ T cells from PBMCs. The receptors originated from a young man in good health. Some clones in this sample may be carry-over from other donors' samples. Each CDR3 is given with its conserved first and last residue. The order of the fields is J gene, V gene, CDR3 protein.

j_call: TRBJ1-4; v_call: TRBV28; cdr3_aa: CASRIPTTNEKLFF
j_call: TRBJ2-7; v_call: TRBV6-4; cdr3_aa: CASSSFLYEQYF
j_call: TRBJ1-3; v_call: TRBV18; cdr3_aa: CASSPGGRHTIYF
j_call: TRBJ2-3; v_call: TRBV2; cdr3_aa: CASSEAGGNGAQYF
j_call: TRBJ2-1; v_call: TRBV7-3; cdr3_aa: CASSQTGTSAYNEQFF
j_call: TRBJ2-3; v_call: TRBV19; cdr3_aa: CASSIGASGSTDTQYF
j_call: TRBJ2-7; v_call: TRBV9; cdr3_aa: CASSPRSTISYEQYF
j_call: TRBJ2-2; v_call: TRBV27; cdr3_aa: CASRARGPSGPNTGELFF
j_call: TRBJ2-2; v_call: TRBV29-1; cdr3_aa: CSAEPGAKNTGELFF
j_call: TRBJ1-4; v_call: TRBV7-3; cdr3_aa: CASSFSGTGNEKLFF
j_call: TRBJ2-1; v_call: TRBV19; cdr3_aa: CASSIRTNEQFF
j_call: TRBJ2-5; v_call: TRBV7-7; cdr3_aa: CASSPLGQGFQETQYF
j_call: TRBJ2-3; v_call: TRBV13; cdr3_aa: CASSLARTSGDTQYF
j_call: TRBJ2-7; v_call: TRBV28; cdr3_aa: CATRSGGPYEQYF
j_call: TRBJ2-7; v_call: TRBV6-4; cdr3_aa: CASRIPGQKTYEQYF
j_call: TRBJ1-2; v_call: TRBV6-1; cdr3_aa: CATRFYGDYGYTF
j_call: TRBJ1-2; v_call: TRBV28; cdr3_aa: CASSLSTNYGYTF
j_call: TRBJ2-2; v_call: TRBV6-1; cdr3_aa: CASFSGRTLTGELFF
j_call: TRBJ1-1; v_call: TRBV7-9; cdr3_aa: CASSLADGGRPEAFF
j_call: TRBJ2-3; v_call: TRBV5-4; cdr3_aa: CASSRPVTGVGTDTQYF
j_call: TRBJ2-7; v_call: TRBV6-1; cdr3_aa: CASSGPYGTSGNVRSYEQYF
j_call: TRBJ2-3; v_call: TRBV5-1; cdr3_aa: CASSLGLAGGDTQYF
j_call: TRBJ2-7; v_call: TRBV9; cdr3_aa: CASSVGAVTAYEQYF
j_call: TRBJ2-3; v_call: TRBV5-1; cdr3_aa: CASSQADTQYF
j_call: TRBJ2-7; v_call: TRBV6-6; cdr3_aa: CASSATSGFYEQYF
j_call: TRBJ2-7; v_call: TRBV11-3; cdr3_aa: CASSPGGTSYEQYF
j_call: TRBJ2-5; v_call: TRBV19; cdr3_aa: CASSIVAEGTQYF
j_call: TRBJ1-1; v_call: TRBV28; cdr3_aa: CASSFLSTEAFF
j_call: TRBJ2-3; v_call: TRBV28; cdr3_aa: CASSLFTDTQYF
j_call: TRBJ2-3; v_call: TRBV11-3; cdr3_aa: CASSIDRDTQYF
j_call: TRBJ2-7; v_call: TRBV9; cdr3_aa: CASAAGTGYGYEQYF
j_call: TRBJ1-1; v_call: TRBV5-1; cdr3_aa: CASSLTTLGQGNAEAFF
j_call: TRBJ1-3; v_call: TRBV2; cdr3_aa: CASSPLRGTSSGNTIYF
j_call: TRBJ2-3; v_call: TRBV6-6; cdr3_aa: CASRITSTDTQYF
j_call: TRBJ2-7; v_call: TRBV4-1; cdr3_aa: CASSPSDRGTYEQYF
j_call: TRBJ2-7; v_call: TRBV27; cdr3_aa: CASSLLSGYEQYF
j_call: TRBJ1-3; v_call: TRBV28; cdr3_aa: CASTSPGTGGTSGNTIYF
j_call: TRBJ2-3; v_call: TRBV5-1; cdr3_aa: CASSSLGTDTQYF
j_call: TRBJ1-4; v_call: TRBV28; cdr3_aa: CASTVQVSEKLFF
j_call: TRBJ1-4; v_call: TRBV30; cdr3_aa: CAWEGADEKLFF
j_call: TRBJ2-7; v_call: TRBV5-1; cdr3_aa: CASSLQGATSYEQYF
j_call: TRBJ1-2; v_call: TRBV7-2; cdr3_aa: CASSPGLIFLF
j_call: TRBJ2-7; v_call: TRBV28; cdr3_aa: CASSPQSTSGYEQYF
j_call: TRBJ1-4; v_call: TRBV14; cdr3_aa: CASSQVTGKAKLFF
j_call: TRBJ2-7; v_call: TRBV7-2; cdr3_aa: CASSSPYYEQYF
j_call: TRBJ2-7; v_call: TRBV4-2; cdr3_aa: CASSQETSGRSYEQYF
j_call: TRBJ1-1; v_call: TRBV7-8; cdr3_aa: CASSSGLTTEAFF
j_call: TRBJ2-7; v_call: TRBV6-6; cdr3_aa: CASTKPGLALGEQYF
j_call: TRBJ2-5; v_call: TRBV20-1; cdr3_aa: CSPHSQYF
j_call: TRBJ2-5; v_call: TRBV11-1; cdr3_aa: CASSPNSGQGQYF
j_call: TRBJ2-2; v_call: TRBV5-1; cdr3_aa: CASSLLGRGLPGELFF
j_call: TRBJ2-3; v_call: TRBV5-1; cdr3_aa: CASSLNGGAPDTQYF
j_call: TRBJ1-5; v_call: TRBV4-1; cdr3_aa: CASSQDLGQGEGQPQHF
j_call: TRBJ1-2; v_call: TRBV14; cdr3_aa: CASSQDTDRVGYTF
j_call: TRBJ1-2; v_call: TRBV5-1; cdr3_aa: CASSLGGRGQDYGYTF